This passage covers 17 T cell receptor beta chains from one sample sequenced in a study of monozygotic twins with inflammatory bowel disease. TCRdb re-called the 5' RACE reads, yielding one record per CDR3 amino acid sequence without DNA. The sample holds 200,000 to 250,000 distinct CDR3 sequences. The material sequenced was blood. The source is a human donor with ulcerative colitis or Crohn's disease, or a healthy co-twin of an affected twin (not recorded which).

V and J are TRBV7-9 and TRBJ2-1. The germline gives CDR1 SEHNR, CDR2 FQNEAQ (reference sequence). This CDR3 spans 12 amino acids. The CDR3 region is CASSLRVNEQFF.

This chain connects TRBV5-6 to TRBJ2-7; TCRdb's assignment of TRBD2 cannot be checked, as there is no DNA. Germline lookup yields CDR1 SGHDT and CDR2 YYEEEE. There are 15 residues in the CDR3. CDR3 sequence: CASSLTGRRDYEQYF.

CDR3 sequence reads: CASSQNIGTGELFF. J is TRBJ2-2 and V is TRBV4-2. CDR1 and CDR2 from the germline V gene are LGHNA and YNFKEQ. The CDR3 loop spans 14 amino acids.

The rearrangement joins TRBV5-6 to TRBJ2-2. This CDR3 is 12 amino acids long. Germline lookup yields CDR1 SGHDT and CDR2 YYEEEE. The CDR3 loop reads CASSKVTGELFF.

The chain carries TRBV29-1 and TRBJ2-5; the TCRdb call, TRBD2, lacks DNA for checking. The CDR3 loop spans 13 amino acids. Germline values: CDR1 SQVTM, CDR2 ANQGSEA. CDR3 region: CSVLSLAGETQYF.

This chain links TRBV20-1 with TRBJ1-2; no DNA is available, so the TRBD1 call from TCRdb remains unchecked. Germline-derived CDR1 and CDR2 are DFQATT and SNEGSKA (reference sequence). The CDR3 sequence is 15 residues long. The CDR3 is CSARDFRDRDLGYTF.

J is TRBJ2-1 and V is TRBV6-1; the TRBD2 assignment by TCRdb is unverifiable without DNA. The CDR3 length is 15 residues. Germline values: CDR1 MNHNS, CDR2 SASEGT. Here the CDR3 reads CASSTTSGSPNEQFF.

The chain carries TRBV12-3 or TRBV12-4 and TRBJ1-1; TCRdb's assignment of TRBD1 cannot be checked, as there is no DNA. The CDR3 runs to 14 residues. The CDR3: CAVNRQGSGTEAFF.

The genes are TRBV12-3 or TRBV12-4 and TRBJ2-5; the TCRdb call, TRBD2, lacks DNA for checking. The CDR3 sequence is 15 residues long. The CDR3: CASSLMWEQGETQYF.

The chain has TRBV20-1 and TRBJ2-7; TCRdb's D call of TRBD2 is untestable without DNA. Germline CDR1 reads DFQATT; CDR2 reads SNEGSKA (reference sequence). The CDR3 is made up of 17 amino acids. CDR3 sequence reads: CSAMITGGNSFTYEQYF.

This chain uses TRBV6-1 with TRBJ2-1; TCRdb's D call, TRBD1, is unchecked because there is no DNA. CDR1 and CDR2 from the germline V gene are MNHNS and SASEGT. The CDR3 runs 15 residues. The CDR3 loop reads CASSEAGQKYNEQFF.

This CDR3 reads CASGDRAYNEQFF. The J gene is TRBJ2-1, the V gene TRBV19; TCRdb lists TRBD1, though no DNA is available to test this call. The CDR3 has 13 residues. Germline V gene sequence: CDR1 LNHDA, CDR2 SQIVND (reference sequence).

The chain links TRBV18 to TRBJ1-2. Germline V CDR1 and CDR2: KGHSH, LQKENI. This CDR3 comprises 15 residues. The CDR3 protein is CASSPSRAPNYGYTF.

The gene calls are TRBV30 and TRBJ1-1; no DNA is available, so the TRBD1 call from TCRdb remains unchecked. This CDR3 spans 14 amino acids. Germline values: CDR1 GTSNPN, CDR2 SVGIG (reference sequence). The chain's CDR3 is CAWSLGTACPEAFF.

J is TRBJ1-2 and V is TRBV6-2 or TRBV6-3. Germline V CDR1 and CDR2: MNHEY, SVGEGT. The CDR3 contains 13 residues. The CDR3 reads CASSWIVPYGYTF.

This chain links TRBV6-6 with TRBJ1-6. There are 14 residues in the CDR3. Germline loops: CDR1 MNHNY, CDR2 SVGAGI (reference sequence). CDR3: CASGGSSYNSPLHF.

The chain has TRBV29-1 and TRBJ2-5; TCRdb designates TRBD2, a call that cannot be tested without DNA. CDR1 SQVTM and CDR2 ANQGSEA come from the germline V gene. CDR3 size: 14 residues. CDR3 protein: CSVESTGGGETQYF.